Listed below are T cell receptor beta chains from one sample, sequenced in a study of blood T cell repertoires in COVID-19. The assay was immunoSEQ multiplex PCR, and TCRdb's table has in-frame clones only and misses some. The sample contains about 180,000 clones, around 80% of which appear only once. The sequenced material came from peripheral blood. The receptors shown here come from a man aged 65 to 85 with active or convalescent COVID-19. Both conserved end residues are part of each CDR3. D genes are given only for firm matches. Only some rows state a clone size, as once, few, many or a class for expanded clones.

CDR3 protein,CDR3 DNA,J gene,D gene,clone size,V gene
CASSPRDREAFF,TGTGCCAGCTCACCACGCGACAGGGAAGCTTTCTTT,TRBJ1-1,.,.,TRBV18
CAISASTGDSYEQYF,TGTGCCATCAGTGCGTCGACAGGGGACTCCTACGAGCAGTACTTC,TRBJ2-7,TRBD1,.,TRBV10-3
CASSDSSGDQETQYF,TGTGCCAGCAGTGATTCTAGCGGGGACCAAGAGACCCAGTACTTC,TRBJ2-5,TRBD2,.,TRBV6-1
CSARVSGDRLGEQYF,TGCAGTGCTCGTGTATCGGGGGACCGCCTGGGGGAGCAGTACTTC,TRBJ2-7,.,.,TRBV20-1
CASKARATNTEAFF,TGTGCCAGTAAGGCGAGGGCGACGAACACTGAAGCTTTCTTT,TRBJ1-1,.,.,TRBV19
CASSPGRQGELFF,TGTGCCAGCAGTCCCGGGAGGCAAGGGGAGCTGTTTTTT,TRBJ2-2,TRBD2,.,TRBV2
CASSYQGADTQYF,TGTGCCAGCAGTTACCAGGGCGCAGATACGCAGTATTTT,TRBJ2-3,.,.,TRBV27
CASSLIGQPSWIF,TGCGCCAGCAGCTTGATTGGACAACCGTCCTGGATCTTT,TRBJ1-1,.,.,TRBV5-1
CASSLMRGGYFF,TGTGCCAGCAGCCTTATGAGGGGGGGTTATTTCTTC,TRBJ2-1,.,.,TRBV7-2
CASSLRGSGANVLTF,TGTGCCAGCAGTTTGCGGGGATCTGGGGCCAACGTCCTGACTTTC,TRBJ2-6,.,.,TRBV6-2/TRBV6-3
CASSPTGTGGRGGGYTF,TGTGCCAGCTCGCCCACCGGGACAGGGGGCCGAGGTGGTGGCTACACCTTC,TRBJ1-2,TRBD1,.,TRBV18
CASSIGGGGTEAFF,TGTGCCAGTAGTATCGGCGGGGGAGGCACTGAAGCTTTCTTT,TRBJ1-1,.,.,TRBV19
CACTRGGLDTEAFF,TGTGCCTGCACCAGGGGCGGATTAGACACTGAAGCTTTCTTT,TRBJ1-1,.,.,TRBV6-5
CSVDRIGGAFF,TGCAGCGTTGACAGAATCGGGGGAGCTTTCTTT,TRBJ1-1,.,.,TRBV29-1
CASSQGSGGADYGYTF,TGTGCCAGCAGCCAAGGTTCAGGGGGCGCAGACTATGGCTACACCTTC,TRBJ1-2,TRBD1,.,TRBV3-1/TRBV3-2
CASSQILTRGWTEAFF,TGTGCCAGCAGCCAAATCCTTACGAGGGGGTGGACTGAAGCTTTCTTT,TRBJ1-1,.,.,TRBV7-9
CASSPRGGESSYNEQFF,TGTGCCAGCTCACCACGGGGAGGGGAAAGCTCCTACAATGAGCAGTTCTTC,TRBJ2-1,TRBD2,.,TRBV18
CASRPGQGVNTEAFF,TGTGCCAGCAGGCCTGGACAGGGGGTGAACACTGAAGCTTTCTTT,TRBJ1-1,TRBD1,.,TRBV6-5
CASSPLQGSSTDTQYF,TGTGCCAGCAGTCCGCTTCAGGGTAGTAGCACAGATACGCAGTATTTT,TRBJ2-3,.,.,TRBV27
CASSVRGSTYNEQFF,TGTGCCAGCAGCGTCAGGGGGAGTACCTACAATGAGCAGTTCTTC,TRBJ2-1,TRBD1,.,TRBV9
CASSLRGGGGTDTQYF,TGTGCCAGCAGCTTACGAGGCGGGGGCGGCACAGATACGCAGTATTTT,TRBJ2-3,.,.,TRBV7-2
CASSSGAVKETQYF,TGTGCCAGCAGCTCAGGGGCGGTTAAAGAGACCCAGTACTTC,TRBJ2-5,.,.,TRBV5-8
CASSYSTGTRKNIQYF,TGTGCCAGCAGTTACTCGACAGGGACCAGAAAAAACATTCAGTACTTC,TRBJ2-4,TRBD1,.,TRBV6-2/TRBV6-3
CASSLIAGGPDTDTQYF,TGTGCCAGCTCACTAATAGCGGGGGGGCCGGACACAGATACGCAGTATTTT,TRBJ2-3,TRBD2,.,TRBV18
CASSHGGASSGNTIYF,TGTGCCAGCAGCCATGGCGGGGCCTCCTCTGGAAACACCATATATTTT,TRBJ1-3,.,.,TRBV3-1/TRBV3-2
CASSRGVTLETQYF,TGTGCCAGCAGCCGGGGGGTCACACTTGAGACCCAGTACTTC,TRBJ2-5,TRBD2,.,TRBV7-9
CASSLEDSYEQYF,TGTGCCAGCAGCTTAGAGGACAGCTACGAGCAGTACTTC,TRBJ2-7,.,.,TRBV11-3
CASSSGQGQETQYF,TGTGCCAGCAGCTCCGGACAGGGCCAAGAGACCCAGTACTTC,TRBJ2-5,TRBD1,once,TRBV11-3
CASSFFPGRVVNEQYF,TGTGCCAGCAGCTTTTTCCCGGGGAGGGTAGTAAACGAGCAGTACTTC,TRBJ2-7,TRBD2,.,TRBV7-9
CAWSVSRGRASDEQYF,TGTGCCTGGAGTGTATCGCGGGGGCGGGCCTCGGACGAGCAGTACTTC,TRBJ2-7,.,.,TRBV30
CASSLGHKNTEAFF,TGTGCCAGCTCACTCGGACATAAAAACACTGAAGCTTTCTTT,TRBJ1-1,.,.,TRBV18
CASSLTGTGLSSALEAFF,TGTGCCAGCAGTTTGACCGGGACAGGATTATCGTCGGCCCTTGAAGCTTTCTTT,TRBJ1-1,TRBD1,.,TRBV27
CASSEGGGAPEGQPQHF,TGTGCCAGCAGTGAAGGGGGAGGGGCCCCCGAGGGACAGCCCCAGCATTTT,TRBJ1-5,.,.,TRBV6-1
CASSLADRGSSPLHF,TGTGCCAGCAGCTTAGCCGACAGGGGTTCTTCACCCCTCCACTTT,TRBJ1-6,TRBD1,.,TRBV7-2
CASSFFRAGMGFQETQYF,TGTGCCAGCAGCTTCTTCCGAGCGGGAATGGGGTTTCAAGAGACCCAGTACTTC,TRBJ2-5,TRBD2,.,TRBV11-2
CAWSLSLAGVNTDTQYF,TGTGCCTGGAGTCTCTCCTTAGCGGGGGTGAACACAGATACGCAGTATTTT,TRBJ2-3,TRBD2,.,TRBV30
CAWSSLNTEAFF,TGTGCCTGGAGCTCCCTGAACACTGAAGCTTTCTTT,TRBJ1-1,.,.,TRBV30
CASRHQDRDTEAFF,TGTGCCAGTAGGCATCAGGACAGGGACACTGAAGCTTTCTTT,TRBJ1-1,TRBD1,once,TRBV19
CATRGTSGASYEQYF,TGTGCCACCCGAGGGACTAGCGGGGCCTCCTACGAGCAGTACTTC,TRBJ2-7,TRBD2,many,TRBV6-5
CASSQNLPDRGLEKLFF,TGTGCCAGCAGCCAAAACCTCCCGGACAGGGGGTTGGAAAAACTGTTTTTT,TRBJ1-4,TRBD1,.,TRBV3-1/TRBV3-2
CASSPGLAEEIDEQFF,TGTGCCAGCAGCCCGGGACTAGCGGAAGAGATTGATGAGCAGTTCTTC,TRBJ2-1,TRBD2,.,TRBV7-9
CASHRGPHQTEAFF,TGTGCCAGTCACAGGGGACCCCATCAGACTGAAGCTTTCTTT,TRBJ1-1,TRBD1,few,TRBV6-5
CASSTGTSGPNEQYF,TGTGCCAGCAGCACAGGGACTAGTGGTCCTAACGAGCAGTACTTC,TRBJ2-7,TRBD2,few,TRBV9
CASSQDAGGGNTEAFF,TGCGCCAGCAGCCAAGACGCGGGGGGCGGGAACACTGAAGCTTTCTTT,TRBJ1-1,.,.,TRBV4-1
CASSLGQGFGYTF,TGTGCCAGCAGCTTGGGACAGGGTTTTGGCTACACCTTC,TRBJ1-2,TRBD1,once,TRBV5-8
CASSPIGGTGQQETQYF,TGTGCCAGCTCACCAATAGGAGGGACAGGGCAGCAAGAGACCCAGTACTTC,TRBJ2-5,TRBD1,.,TRBV18
CASSFQGQHNEKLFF,TGTGCCAGCAGTTTCCAAGGACAACATAATGAAAAACTGTTTTTT,TRBJ1-4,.,few,TRBV6-6
CASSSSSGVQFF,TGTGCCAGCAGTTCCTCTAGCGGGGTACAGTTCTTC,TRBJ2-1,TRBD2,.,TRBV6-5
CASGGGAGSPLHF,TGTGCCAGCGGAGGAGGGGCTGGGTCACCCCTCCACTTT,TRBJ1-6,.,.,TRBV9
CASGSGSGNTIYF,TGTGCCAGTGGATCGGGCTCTGGAAACACCATATATTTT,TRBJ1-3,.,.,TRBV19
CASSPDQGSSNQPQHF,TGTGCCAGCTCACCCGATCAGGGGAGTAGCAATCAGCCCCAGCATTTT,TRBJ1-5,.,once,TRBV18
CASSSLTGRTGELFF,TGTGCCAGCAGTAGTCTAACAGGGCGCACCGGGGAGCTGTTTTTT,TRBJ2-2,.,.,TRBV6-6
CASSRDRISTYEQYF,TGTGCCAGCAGTCGGGACAGGATCAGTACCTACGAGCAGTACTTC,TRBJ2-7,TRBD1,.,TRBV6-5
CASSLTDQPQHF,TGTGCCAGCAGCTTAACGGATCAGCCCCAGCATTTT,TRBJ1-5,.,.,TRBV7-9